The rows below give T cell receptor beta chains drawn from one sample of a study of blood T cell repertoires in COVID-19. Some clones are missing from TCRdb's copy, which holds only in-frame ones; the method was immunoSEQ multiplex PCR. The table has 300,000 to 350,000 clones, roughly 90% seen once. Sequencing used PBMCs or T cells enriched from blood (not recorded which). The receptors come from a woman aged 25-40 years who had recovered from COVID-19. Both conserved end residues are part of each CDR3. The order of the fields is clone size, V gene, D gene, J gene, CDR3 DNA, CDR3 protein. A D gene is named only where the DNA matches it firmly. Some rows have no size entry. The others give once, few or many, or a class for an expanded clone.

>.|TRBV29-1|.|TRBJ2-7
TGCAGCGTTGAGCGGGTCAGGGGTTACGAGCAGTACTTC
CSVERVRGYEQYF
>.|TRBV23-1|.|TRBJ2-3
TGCGCCAGCAGTCTAACAGATACGCAGTATTTT
CASSLTDTQYF
>.|TRBV28|.|TRBJ2-7
TGTGCCACCCCAAGGGCAGGGGGGATCGAGCAGTACTTC
CATPRAGGIEQYF
>.|TRBV4-1|TRBD1|TRBJ1-1
TGCGCCAGCAGCCAAGAAAACAGGGGGGGCACTGAAGCTTTCTTT
CASSQENRGGTEAFF
>once|TRBV3-1/TRBV3-2|.|TRBJ2-4
TGTGCCAGCAGCCAAGACACCTACGGTTTAGCCAAAAACATTCAGTACTTC
CASSQDTYGLAKNIQYF
>.|TRBV7-9|.|TRBJ1-5
TGTGCCAGCAGCTTATACCAGGGGAAGGATCAGCCCCAGCATTTT
CASSLYQGKDQPQHF
>.|TRBV6-5|TRBD1|TRBJ1-5
TGTGCCAGCAGCAGAACAGGGGCAGGGCAGCCCCAGCATTTT
CASSRTGAGQPQHF
>.|TRBV9|.|TRBJ1-2
TGTGCCAGCAGCGTAGCGGTGAGGGCCAAGGGGGGGATCTATGGCTACACCTTC
CASSVAVRAKGGIYGYTF
>.|TRBV27|TRBD2|TRBJ2-5
TGTGCCAGCAGTTTAGGGACGGGGGGAAGAGAGACCCAGTACTTC
CASSLGTGGRETQYF
>.|TRBV23-1|.|TRBJ1-1
TGCGCCAGCAGTCAATCGATCCCCAGGGCACCTGAAGCTTTCTTT
CASSQSIPRAPEAFF
>.|TRBV25-1|.|TRBJ1-2
TGTGCCAGCAGTGAATCGGGCAGGGGCCCTAGTCCCTATGGCTACACCTTC
CASSESGRGPSPYGYTF
>once|TRBV5-6|TRBD1|TRBJ1-1
TGTGCCAGCAGCCGTACGGGACAGGGTATTAAGTTT
CASSRTGQGIKF
>.|TRBV5-1|TRBD1|TRBJ2-7
TGCGCCAGCAGCTTGGGGAGATCGGACAGGAGCTCCTACGAGCAGTACTTC
CASSLGRSDRSSYEQYF
>.|TRBV30|.|TRBJ1-3
TGTGCCTTACAGGCGACTGCTGGAAACACCATATATTTT
CALQATAGNTIYF
>.|TRBV29-1|.|TRBJ1-5
TGCAGCGTTGGGGGAGATAGCAATCAGCCCCAGCATTTT
CSVGGDSNQPQHF
>.|TRBV5-1|TRBD1|TRBJ1-4
TGCGCCAGCAGCTTATTAACAGGGGGGGAAAAACTGTTTTTT
CASSLLTGGEKLFF
>few|TRBV5-1|TRBD2|TRBJ2-1
TGCGCCAGCAGCTTGAGCGGGGGGGACAATGAGCAGTTCTTC
CASSLSGGDNEQFF
>.|TRBV28|TRBD1|TRBJ1-2
TGTGCCAGCAGTTTACAGGGGGCGCTGGGCTACACCTTC
CASSLQGALGYTF
>.|TRBV3-1/TRBV3-2|TRBD1|TRBJ1-2
TGTGCCAGCAGCCGGACAGGGCCTTTTAACTATGGCTACACCTTC
CASSRTGPFNYGYTF
>.|TRBV2|TRBD1|TRBJ1-2
TGTGCCATTAGAGGGGGGGACAGGGAGGACTATGGCTACACCTTC
CAIRGGDREDYGYTF
>.|TRBV11-2|.|TRBJ2-5
TGTGCCAGCAGCTTGTCGTACCAAGAGACCCAGTACTTC
CASSLSYQETQYF
>.|TRBV20-1|.|TRBJ1-1
TGCAGTGCTAGAGATGTGTATGAAGCTTTCTTT
CSARDVYEAFF
>few|TRBV7-9|.|TRBJ1-5
TGTGCCAGCAGCTTAGCGTTCGGTAGTGGGGGGGATCAGCCCCAGCATTTT
CASSLAFGSGGDQPQHF
>.|TRBV29-1|.|TRBJ2-7
TGCAGCGTTTCGGGGACACTTTCCTACGAGCAGTACTTC
CSVSGTLSYEQYF
>.|TRBV6-2/TRBV6-3|TRBD1|TRBJ1-2
TGTGCCAGCAGTCGCAGGGGGATGGACTATGGCTACACCTTC
CASSRRGMDYGYTF
>.|TRBV2|TRBD1|TRBJ2-7
TGTGCCAGCAGTACACGGACAGGCCTGGGCGAGCAGTACTTC
CASSTRTGLGEQYF
>.|TRBV28|TRBD1|TRBJ1-4
TGTGCCAGCAGGGGCCGGACAGGGTCTAATGAAAAACTGTTTTTT
CASRGRTGSNEKLFF
>.|TRBV21-1|.|TRBJ1-1
TGTGCCAGCAGCAAAGATGAAAACAGGCTGAACACTGAAGCTTTCTTT
CASSKDENRLNTEAFF
>.|TRBV6-1|TRBD2|TRBJ2-2
TGTGCCAGCAGTGAAGTAGGGGCAGCGGGGGCCGCGAACACCGGGGAGCTGTTTTTT
CASSEVGAAGAANTGELFF
>once|TRBV28|.|TRBJ2-5
TGTGCCGGCGGGTCTCTAGAGACCCAGTACTTC
CAGGSLETQYF
>.|TRBV2|TRBD1|TRBJ1-2
TGTGCCAGCACTCCGGGACAGGGTCACGGCTACACCTTC
CASTPGQGHGYTF
>.|TRBV4-3|.|TRBJ1-2
TGCGCCAGCAGCCAAGGACAGGAGTACTATGGCTACACCTTC
CASSQGQEYYGYTF
>.|TRBV29-1|.|TRBJ2-1
TGCAGCGTCGCGTCCAAACTACGTATCAATGAGCAGTTCTTC
CSVASKLRINEQFF
>.|TRBV19|TRBD1|TRBJ1-5
TGTGCCAGTAGTATAGATGGGACAGGGAGGAATCAGCCCCAGCATTTT
CASSIDGTGRNQPQHF
>.|TRBV5-1|TRBD1|TRBJ1-6
TGCGCCAGCAGCTCGAACTCGGGACAGGTTAATTCACCCCTCCACTTT
CASSSNSGQVNSPLHF
>.|TRBV5-6|TRBD1|TRBJ2-3
TGTGCCAGCAGCCTAGGACAGGTGGGATTGTATTTT
CASSLGQVGLYF
>.|TRBV29-1|.|TRBJ2-3
TGCAGCGTCAAGGGTTTGGGCGGTTCGGGGACAAGTAGCACAGATACGCAGTATTTT
CSVKGLGGSGTSSTDTQYF
>once|TRBV27|.|TRBJ1-1
TGTGCCAGCAGCAAAGGGGGTCCGGACACTGAAGCTTTCTTT
CASSKGGPDTEAFF
>.|TRBV5-4|.|TRBJ1-1
TGTGCCAGCAGCAATTATCGTGGGGCGAACACTGAAGCTTTCTTT
CASSNYRGANTEAFF
>.|TRBV29-1|.|TRBJ2-7
TGCAGCGTTGAAGTTGCTAACTCCTACGAGCAGTACTTC
CSVEVANSYEQYF
>.|TRBV7-9|TRBD1|TRBJ1-1
TGTGCCAGCAGCTTAGGGCCAGGGGGGAACACTGAAGCTTTCTTT
CASSLGPGGNTEAFF
>.|TRBV30|.|TRBJ1-2
TGTGCCTGGAGTCTACAGCCTTATGGCTACACCTTC
CAWSLQPYGYTF
>.|TRBV28|TRBD1|TRBJ1-5
TGTGCCAGCAGGGCTACAGGGGGAAGCAATCAGCCCCAGCATTTT
CASRATGGSNQPQHF
>.|TRBV28|.|TRBJ1-2
TGTGCCAGCACCTCCCTCGGGGGGGGTCGGGGCTACACCTTC
CASTSLGGGRGYTF
>.|TRBV19|.|TRBJ2-2
TGTGCCCTTCTTCGGTCCACCGGGGAGCTGTTTTTT
CALLRSTGELFF
>.|TRBV30|.|TRBJ1-5
TGTGCCTGGAGTAGGGGGAGCAATCAGCCCCAGCATTTT
CAWSRGSNQPQHF
>.|TRBV7-9|.|TRBJ1-3
TGTGCCAGCAGCCCGATCGGTGGAAACACCATATATTTT
CASSPIGGNTIYF